This section outlines one TCR beta chain sequence together with its context. This entry comes from a study of blood T cell repertoires in COVID-19. The CDR3 is 17 residues long. Germline CDR1 and CDR2: SGHVS and FQNEAQ. After removal of 4 bases from V and 4 bases from J, the junction contained 13 bases not matched to a gene. As originally analysed: Counts of nucleated cells, estimated from reference gene primer amplification, were obtained. The data were produced by immunoSEQ multiplex PCR, yet TCRdb's version contains in-frame clones alone and is incomplete. Clonal size and the V and J genes are those of that table, whereas D and trimming came from the DNA. Of about 120,000 clones listed, under 80% were seen once; the top ten hold 2% to 3%.

The V call is TRBV7-8, the J call TRBJ1-5; 7 nucleotides align to TRBD1. The source is a man in his fifties with acute or convalescent COVID-19. The specimen sequenced was peripheral blood. CDR3 DNA sequence: TGTGCCAGCAGCTCATGGGAGGACAGGCACCGAAATCAGCCCCAGCATTTT. Protein product: CASSSWEDRHRNQPQHF.